This T cell receptor beta chain was observed in a study of cytomegalovirus exposure and HLA in healthy donors. Study-level background: Counted in an early data release were tens of millions of unique TCRs from HLA-typed donors. Study-wide points: It was confirmed in vitro that a few of the CMV-associated chains were specific for CMV antigens.

It was healthy bone marrow donors who served as donors. On this clone itself: Antigen unknown.

The study ran its PCR with 60 Vbeta and 13 Jbeta primers. The assay was immunoSEQ multiplex PCR, and TCRdb's table has in-frame clones only and misses some. The sample holds roughly 180,000 clones; roughly 80% are singletons and the top ten take 2% to 3%. Trimming cost V 6 bases and J 2 bases, with 11 bases left between them. Per the germline V gene, CDR1 is SNHLY and CDR2 is FYNNEI. The CDR3 has 14 residues. This sequence originates from a female donor in good health and CMV-seronegative. J is TRBJ1-3 and V is TRBV2; D gene uncertain. Material: PBMCs. The chain's CDR3 is CASRADGTGNTIYF. In DNA form, the CDR3 reads TGTGCCAGCAGAGCGGACGGAACTGGAAACACCATATATTTT.